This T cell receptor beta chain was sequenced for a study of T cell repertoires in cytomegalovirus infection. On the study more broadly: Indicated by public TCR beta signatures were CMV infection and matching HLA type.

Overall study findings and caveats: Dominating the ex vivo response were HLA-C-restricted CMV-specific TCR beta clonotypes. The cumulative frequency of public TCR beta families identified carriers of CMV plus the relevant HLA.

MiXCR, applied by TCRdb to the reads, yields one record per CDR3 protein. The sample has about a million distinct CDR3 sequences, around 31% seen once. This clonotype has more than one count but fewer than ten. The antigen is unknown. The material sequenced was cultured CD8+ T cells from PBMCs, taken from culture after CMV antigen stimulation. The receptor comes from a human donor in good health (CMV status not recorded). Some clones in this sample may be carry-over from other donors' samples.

The CDR3 loop is CAISAPDRGTGELFF. CDR3 DNA: TGTGCCATCAGTGCCCCGGACAGGGGCACCGGGGAGCTGTTTTTT. V and J are TRBV10-3 and TRBJ2-2; TRBD1 aligns across 9 bases. J gave up 4 bases and V 4 bases, and 4 bases lay outside the gene matches. The CDR3 runs to 15 residues. In germline, CDR1 is ENHRY, CDR2 SYGVKD.